This TCR beta chain was found in a study of CD8 T cells in ankylosing spondylitis. This CDR3 region has 13 residues. With 0 bases removed from V and 6 bases from J, the gap between germline ends came to 8 bases. Germline values: CDR1 SGDLS, CDR2 YYNGEE. Using its own MiXCR run on the 5' RACE reads, TCRdb lists one record per CDR3 protein. The data show around 300,000 distinct CDR3 sequences, roughly 14% seen once. The TCR was taken from a male donor with ankylosing spondylitis or in good health (not recorded which). The sequencing input was blood, either unsorted or a sorted T cell fraction (not recorded which). The rearrangement links TRBV9 to TRBJ2-3, with D hard to call. The CDR3 loop reads CASSVEGPDTQYF. The CDR3 bases are TGTGCCAGCAGCGTAGAGGGCCCGGATACGCAGTATTTT.